The rows below give T cell receptor beta chains drawn from one sample of a study of OX40 agonist ivuxolimab in advanced cancers. Profiling relied on immunoSEQ multiplex PCR, and the TCRdb table lists in-frame clones only, not all of them. The profile shows tens of thousands of clones, more than 75% of them singletons. The material was CD4+ or CD8+ T cells sorted from blood, obtained in a trial of the OX40 agonist ivuxolimab. These receptors were collected from an adult with an advanced solid tumor such as melanoma, head and neck, liver or kidney cancer. CDR3s include the opening cysteine and the closing phenylalanine or tryptophan. The order of the fields is J gene, V gene, D gene, CDR3 DNA, CDR3 protein. D genes are given only for firm matches.

j_gene: TRBJ2-6; v_gene: TRBV9; d_gene: -; CDR3nt: TGTGCCAGCAGCATGAGTGGGGCCAACGTCCTGACTTTC; CDR3aa: CASSMSGANVLTF
j_gene: TRBJ1-1; v_gene: TRBV4-1; d_gene: -; CDR3nt: TGCGCCAGCAGCCAAGTTGACAGGCTTGACTTTAACACTGAAGCTTTCTTT; CDR3aa: CASSQVDRLDFNTEAFF
j_gene: TRBJ2-5; v_gene: TRBV19; d_gene: -; CDR3nt: TGTGCCAGTAGTATGGCAGGGGCGACTGGGGAGACCCAGTACTTC; CDR3aa: CASSMAGATGETQYF
j_gene: TRBJ2-1; v_gene: TRBV19; d_gene: TRBD1; CDR3nt: TGTGCCAGTAGTATTGCAACAGGGGGCGCTTACAATGAGCAGTTCTTC; CDR3aa: CASSIATGGAYNEQFF
j_gene: TRBJ2-5; v_gene: TRBV9; d_gene: -; CDR3nt: TGTGCCAGCAGCGACTACCAAGAGACCCAGTACTTC; CDR3aa: CASSDYQETQYF
j_gene: TRBJ1-1; v_gene: TRBV19; d_gene: -; CDR3nt: TGTGCCAGTAGTATAAATCGGGGGCTGAACACTGAAGCTTTCTTT; CDR3aa: CASSINRGLNTEAFF
j_gene: TRBJ2-1; v_gene: TRBV29-1; d_gene: -; CDR3nt: TGCAGCTCCGCCGGAGCACAGCAGTTCTTC; CDR3aa: CSSAGAQQFF
j_gene: TRBJ2-7; v_gene: TRBV15; d_gene: -; CDR3nt: TGTGCCACCAGCCTTAGGGACGCCGCCTACGAGCAGTACTTC; CDR3aa: CATSLRDAAYEQYF
j_gene: TRBJ1-1; v_gene: TRBV19; d_gene: -; CDR3nt: TGTGCCAGTAGTATCAGAGGGCGCCTTATGAACACTGAAGCTTTCTTT; CDR3aa: CASSIRGRLMNTEAFF
j_gene: TRBJ1-5; v_gene: TRBV4-2; d_gene: -; CDR3nt: TGTGCCAGCAGCCAAGAATGGAGACTGAATCAGCCCCAGCATTTT; CDR3aa: CASSQEWRLNQPQHF
j_gene: TRBJ2-7; v_gene: TRBV9; d_gene: -; CDR3nt: TGTGCCAGCAGCGTAGGTCCAGCGAACTCCTACGAGCAGTACTTC; CDR3aa: CASSVGPANSYEQYF
j_gene: TRBJ2-5; v_gene: TRBV18; d_gene: -; CDR3nt: TGTGCCAGCGAACCCGGGATCCAAGAGACCCAGTACTTC; CDR3aa: CASEPGIQETQYF
j_gene: TRBJ2-4; v_gene: TRBV19; d_gene: -; CDR3nt: TGTGCCAGTAGTATCGCAGGGCTAAACATTCAGTACTTC; CDR3aa: CASSIAGLNIQYF
j_gene: TRBJ2-3; v_gene: TRBV27; d_gene: TRBD1; CDR3nt: TGTGCCAGCAGTTTCGGGACAGGGTTATTAGATACGCAGTATTTT; CDR3aa: CASSFGTGLLDTQYF